These 25 T cell receptor beta chains came from one sample sequenced in a study of T cells after yellow fever vaccination. In TCRdb, the 5' RACE reads were re-called with MiXCR into one record per CDR3 protein. The sample shows roughly 240,000 distinct CDR3 sequences, 6.7% of them seen only once. Sequenced material: CD4+ T cells sorted from PBMCs, taken on the day of the yellow fever booster vaccination. The origin of the receptors is a man aged 30 to 39 who received the YFV17D yellow fever vaccine.

CDR3 in amino acids: CASSPRGGGSPYEQYF. The CDR3, as DNA: TGTGCCAGCAGCCCTCGGGGAGGCGGCTCACCGTACGAGCAGTACTTC. This chain links TRBV9 with TRBJ2-7; weak D call: TRBD2 (6 bases). CDR3 length equals 16 residues. Germline lookup yields CDR1 SGDLS and CDR2 YYNGEE. V shed 4 bases and J shed 4 bases, with 21 bases lying between them.

This clonotype was picked up many times. This sequence joins TRBV7-2 and TRBJ2-5, with 7 bases lining up with TRBD2. CDR1 SGHTA and CDR2 FQGNSA come from the germline V gene. The ends lost 3 bases at V and 3 bases at J; junction bases unmatched: 4. This CDR3 has 14 amino acids. The CDR3 sequence: CASSFGGKEETQYF. The CDR3 region has the DNA TGTGCCAGCAGCTTCGGGGGGAAAGAAGAGACCCAGTACTTC.

The DNA for the CDR3 is TGTGCCAGCAGAACCAGACAGTATGTGAACTATGGCTACACCTTC. This codes for CASRTRQYVNYGYTF. V usage is TRBV5-6 and J usage is TRBJ1-2; a possible D gene is TRBD1 (5 bases). Per the germline V gene, CDR1 is SGHDT and CDR2 is YYEEEE. The CDR3 spans 15 residues. V dropped 5 bases and J dropped 2 bases, with 16 bases sitting between them.

On this clonotype itself: Just one base apart from a much larger clone, this may be a read error. CDR3 bases: TGCGCCAGCAGCTTGGCCGGGGGACAGAGCACAGATACGCAGTTTTTT. Translation: CASSLAGGQSTDTQFF. The chain uses TRBV5-1 and TRBJ2-3; D may be TRBD1 (7 bases). This CDR3 spans 16 amino acids. Germline loops: CDR1 SGHRS, CDR2 YFSETQ.

The rearrangement links TRBV29-1 to TRBJ2-7; 7 bases match TRBD1. In germline, CDR1 is SQVTM, CDR2 ANQGSEA. The CDR3 has 13 amino acids. Trimming at V came to 6 bases and at J to 1 base, leaving 6 bases not matched to a gene. CDR3 DNA sequence: TGCAGCGTCACGAGGGACAGTTCCTACGAGCAGTACTTC. This sequence encodes CSVTRDSSYEQYF.

This clonotype was seen at least ten times. V is TRBV11-2 and J is TRBJ2-7, with 8 bases lining up with TRBD1. V lost 3 bases to trimming and J lost 3 bases; unmatched junction nucleotides: 7. CDR1 is SGHAT and CDR2 is FQNNGV in the germline V gene. CDR3 length: 15 amino acids. CDR3 in DNA: TGTGCCAGCAGCTTTTTAGGACAGGGATACTACGAGCAGTACTTC. Its protein is CASSFLGQGYYEQYF.

There are a few counts of this clonotype. The chain couples TRBV12-3 or TRBV12-4 to TRBJ2-1; D is perhaps TRBD2 (5 bases). The length of the CDR3 is 16 residues. V was cut by 6 bases and J by 8 bases, with 23 bases left in between. CDR3 in DNA: TGTGCCAGCAGACCCCGAGGCTCTCGGGATAGGCATGAGCAGTTCTTC. As protein: CASRPRGSRDRHEQFF.

There are many counts of this clonotype. The chain combines TRBV6-6 with TRBJ2-3; D possibly corresponds to TRBD1 (6 bases). Germline lookup yields CDR1 MNHNY and CDR2 SVGAGI (reference sequence). Trimming cost V 8 bases and J 4 bases, with 7 bases left between them. CDR3 length: 11 amino acids. CDR3 residues: CASGGADTQYF. In DNA form, the CDR3 reads TGTGCCAGCGGGGGCGCAGATACGCAGTATTTT.

This clonotype has only a few counts. V usage is TRBV6-5 and J usage is TRBJ2-6; 10 bases line up with TRBD1. The germline CDR1 and CDR2 sequences are MNHEY and SVGAGI. With V trimmed by 0 bases and J by 2 bases, 7 bases remained unmatched. The CDR3 loop spans 19 amino acids. DNA for the CDR3: TGTGCCAGCAGTTACTCCCCACGACAGGGGGCGCCTGGGGCCAACGTCCTGACTTTC. This gives the protein CASSYSPRQGAPGANVLTF.

This clonotype has ten or more counts. The CDR3 DNA reads TGCGCCAGCAGCTTGGGAGACCTCATACAGGAGCAGTACTTC. Residues: CASSLGDLIQEQYF. This chain links TRBV5-1 with TRBJ2-7; D is unresolved. Germline loops: CDR1 SGHRS, CDR2 YFSETQ. The CDR3 spans 14 residues. V lost 0 bases to trimming and J lost 7 bases, with 14 bases between them. The complete variable domain, with remaining parts taken from reference TRBV5-1 and TRBJ2-7, reads KAGVTQTPRYLIKTRGQQVTLSCSPISGHRSVSWYQQTPGQGLQFLFEYFSETQRNKGNFPGRFSGRQFSNSRSEMNVSTLELGDSALYLCASSLGDLIQEQYFGPGTRLTVT.

This clonotype occurred many times. V and J are TRBV12-3 or TRBV12-4 and TRBJ2-1; no firm D call. Trimming left V 3 bases short and J 5 bases short, with 8 bases between. The CDR3 extends over 13 amino acids. CDR3 sequence (DNA): TGTGCCAGCAGTTTTAAGGATGACAATGAGCAGTTCTTC. This sequence encodes CASSFKDDNEQFF.

The sample holds a few counts of this clonotype. V usage is TRBV29-1 and J usage is TRBJ2-2, with 8 bases lining up with TRBD2. The CDR3 covers 16 residues. V gave up 6 bases and J gave up 4 bases; unmatched junction bases: 13. Germline CDR1 is SQVTM and CDR2 is ANQGSEA. CDR3 loop: CSVPAGAGDLTGELFF. The CDR3 nucleotides read TGCAGCGTCCCCGCGGGAGCGGGGGATCTCACCGGGGAGCTGTTTTTT.

The CDR3 loop is CASSVDLVTGELFF. The CDR3 DNA reads as TGTGCCAGCAGCGTAGATCTAGTCACCGGGGAGCTGTTTTTT. The rearrangement joins TRBV9 to TRBJ2-2; D is uncertain. Germline V lookup: CDR1 SGDLS, CDR2 YYNGEE. V was pared by 0 bases and J by 4 bases, with 7 bases between. The length of the CDR3 is 14 residues. The full variable domain, completed using reference TRBV9 and TRBJ2-2, is DSGVTQTPKHLITATGQRVTLRCSPRSGDLSVYWYQQSLDQGLQFLIQYYNGEERAKGNILERFSAQQFPDLHSELNLSSLELGDSALYFCASSVDLVTGELFFGEGSRLTVL.

This clonotype was found a few times. The chain employs TRBV7-9 and TRBJ2-5, with D hard to call. This CDR3 is 15 amino acids long. Germline CDR1 and CDR2: SEHNR and FQNEAQ (reference sequence). The ends were cut back, 0 bases at V and 0 bases at J, with 8 bases in the middle. CDR3 nucleotide sequence: TGTGCCAGCAGCTTAGCTCCATCATACCAAGAGACCCAGTACTTC. Its protein product is CASSLAPSYQETQYF.

The gene calls are TRBV9 and TRBJ2-1; 12 positions match TRBD2. V was pared by 0 bases and J by 12 bases, with 13 bases of the junction left unmatched. The V gene's germline CDR1 is SGDLS and CDR2 YYNGEE. The CDR3 is 17 amino acids. CDR3 region: CASSVGSGGLAGGGQFF. As DNA, the CDR3 is TGTGCCAGCAGCGTAGGTTCGGGTGGGCTAGCGGGAGGGGGGCAGTTCTTC.

This clonotype was detected ten times or more. The chain employs TRBV18 and TRBJ1-1, with D possibly matching TRBD1 (5 bases). V gave up 3 bases and J gave up 4 bases, with 9 bases separating them. CDR3 length equals 13 residues. The germline gives CDR1 KGHSH, CDR2 LQKENI. The CDR3 nucleotides read TGTGCCAGCTCACCGAATGGGGGCACTGAAGCTTTCTTT. This gives the protein CASSPNGGTEAFF.

This clonotype was counted between two and nine times. The chain employs TRBV4-3 and TRBJ2-1; D is possibly TRBD1 or TRBD2 (5 bases each). The CDR3 runs to 16 residues. V was trimmed by 0 bases and J by 0 bases, leaving 9 bases between them. Germline V gene lookup returns CDR1 LGHNA and CDR2 YSLEER. CDR3 sequence: CASSQDEGSSYNEQFF. Written as DNA, the CDR3 is TGCGCCAGCAGCCAAGATGAGGGGAGCTCCTACAATGAGCAGTTCTTC.

DNA of the CDR3: TGTGCCAGCAGCTTGGGAACGAACGAGCAGTACTTC. It specifies CASSLGTNEQYF. The chain joins TRBV5-5 to TRBJ2-7; D unresolved. The CDR3 loop spans 12 amino acids. Trimming took off 0 bases at V and 5 bases at J, with 6 bases between the two ends. Looked up from germline, CDR1 is SGHKS and CDR2 is YYEKEE (reference sequence).

The chain has TRBV5-1 and TRBJ2-5, with D unclear. Germline V CDR1 and CDR2: SGHRS, YFSETQ. CDR3 size: 13 residues. The V end lost 7 bases, the J end lost 1 base, and 11 bases lay between the germline ends. The CDR3 sequence is CASLLDGQETQYF. For the CDR3, the DNA is TGCGCCAGCCTATTGGACGGCCAAGAGACCCAGTACTTC.

The V gene is TRBV5-1, the J gene TRBJ1-1, with D uncertain. V lost 4 bases and J 5 bases, leaving 18 bases between the germline ends. The CDR3 length is 15 residues. Germline CDR1 SGHRS, CDR2 YFSETQ. The DNA for the CDR3 is TGCGCCAGCAGCCAACAAACACGGGCCCCTACTGAAGCTTTCTTT. It encodes CASSQQTRAPTEAFF. Together with reference TRBV5-1 and TRBJ1-1, the CDR3 gives the full variable domain: KAGVTQTPRYLIKTRGQQVTLSCSPISGHRSVSWYQQTPGQGLQFLFEYFSETQRNKGNFPGRFSGRQFSNSRSEMNVSTLELGDSALYLCASSQQTRAPTEAFFGQGTRLTVV.

The chain joins TRBV11-2 to TRBJ1-1, with D possibly matching TRBD1 (5 bases). This CDR3 spans 13 amino acids. V gave up 5 bases and J gave up 10 bases, with 17 bases separating them. Germline CDR1 is SGHAT and CDR2 is FQNNGV. CDR3 DNA: TGTGCCAGCAGCGCTTCCCGGGACTCACGAGCTTTCTTT. Translated, it gives CASSASRDSRAFF.

This clonotype was seen more than once but under ten times. The rearrangement joins TRBV29-1 to TRBJ1-1, with D possibly being TRBD1 (6 bases). V was shortened by 3 bases and J by 1 base, with 12 bases between the two germline ends. Germline loops: CDR1 SQVTM, CDR2 ANQGSEA. This CDR3 has 14 residues. The CDR3 sequence: CSVDSLGANTEAFF. CDR3 DNA: TGCAGCGTTGACAGCCTGGGGGCGAACACTGAAGCTTTCTTT. Full variable domain (rest looked up from reference TRBV29-1 and TRBJ1-1): SAVISQKPSRDICQRGTSLTIQCQVDSQVTMMFWYRQQPGQSLTLIATANQGSEATYESGFVIDKFPISRPNLTFSTLTVSNMSPEDSSIYLCSVDSLGANTEAFFGQGTRLTVV.

The J gene is TRBJ2-1, the V gene TRBV5-1; no firm D call. V was cut by 6 bases and J by 0 bases, with 13 bases left in between. Germline V gene sequence: CDR1 SGHRS, CDR2 YFSETQ. This CDR3 region has 15 residues. In nucleotides, the CDR3 is TGCGCCAGCACCCCCCTAGATATCTCCTACAATGAGCAGTTCTTC. The encoded protein is CASTPLDISYNEQFF.

This clonotype occurred a few times. V usage is TRBV20-1 and J usage is TRBJ2-3; 7 nucleotides align to TRBD1. Trimming removed 6 bases from V and 4 bases from J; junction bases left unmatched: 13. From germline, CDR1 is DFQATT and CDR2 SNEGSKA (reference sequence). The CDR3 runs to 15 residues. CDR3 DNA: TGCAGTGCCCCGACAGGGATTCACAGCGCAGATACGCAGTATTTT. Its protein is CSAPTGIHSADTQYF.

This clonotype was recorded at least ten times. V and J are TRBV10-1 and TRBJ2-3; D is ambiguous. Germline V gene lookup returns CDR1 WNHNN and CDR2 SYGVQD (reference sequence). The CDR3 sequence is 14 residues long. V gave up 1 base and J gave up 0 bases, with 5 bases separating them. DNA for the CDR3: TGCGCCAGCAGTGAGTTGAGCAGCACAGATACGCAGTATTTT. Encoded protein: CASSELSSTDTQYF.